The following is a T cell receptor (beta chain) sequence with its context. The data are from a study of cytomegalovirus exposure and HLA in healthy donors. Unmatched junction bases numbered 10, after V lost 5 bases and J lost 1 base. The CDR3 has 17 amino acids. Looked up from germline, CDR1 is SNHLY and CDR2 is FYNNEI. Researchers ran the PCR with 60 Vbeta and 13 Jbeta primers. Produced via immunoSEQ multiplex PCR; TCRdb's table is partial and in-frame only. The repertoire holds 100,000 to 150,000 clones, around 77% seen once, with 4.2% in the top ten. The TCR was taken from a male donor in good health and CMV-seropositive. V usage is TRBV2 and J usage is TRBJ1-3, with 8 positions matching TRBD1. The sequenced sample was PBMCs. This CDR3 reads CASSSGTGRVSGNTIYF. CDR3 nucleotide sequence: TGTGCCAGCAGTTCCGGGACAGGACGCGTTTCTGGAAACACCATATATTTT.